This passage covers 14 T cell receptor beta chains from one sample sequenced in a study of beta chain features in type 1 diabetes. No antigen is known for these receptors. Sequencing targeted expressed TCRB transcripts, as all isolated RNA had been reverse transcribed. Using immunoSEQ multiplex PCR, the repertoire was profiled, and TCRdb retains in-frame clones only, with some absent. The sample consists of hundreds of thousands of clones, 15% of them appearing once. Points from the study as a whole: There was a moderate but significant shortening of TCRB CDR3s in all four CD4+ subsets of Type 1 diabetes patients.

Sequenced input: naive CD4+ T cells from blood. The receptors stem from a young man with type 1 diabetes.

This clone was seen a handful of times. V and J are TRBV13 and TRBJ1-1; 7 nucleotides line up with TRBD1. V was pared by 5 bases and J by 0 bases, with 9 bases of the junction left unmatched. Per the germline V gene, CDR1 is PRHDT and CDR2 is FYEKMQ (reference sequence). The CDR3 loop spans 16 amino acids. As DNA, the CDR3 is TGTGCCAGCAGCAGACAACCCCAGGGGGTGAACACTGAAGCTTTCTTT. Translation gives CASSRQPQGVNTEAFF.

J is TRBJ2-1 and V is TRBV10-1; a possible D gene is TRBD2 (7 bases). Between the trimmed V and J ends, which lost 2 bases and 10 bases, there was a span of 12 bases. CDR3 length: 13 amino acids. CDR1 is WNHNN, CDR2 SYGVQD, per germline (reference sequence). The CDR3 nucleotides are TGCGCCAGCAGTGAGAACGGGGGGCAGGAGCAGTTCTTC. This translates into CASSENGGQEQFF.

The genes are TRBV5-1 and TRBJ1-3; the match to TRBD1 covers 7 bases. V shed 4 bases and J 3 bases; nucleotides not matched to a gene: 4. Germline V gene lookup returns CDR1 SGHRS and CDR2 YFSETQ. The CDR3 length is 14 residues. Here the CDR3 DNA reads TGCGCCAGCAGCCTTCGGACAGGTGGAAACACCATATATTTT. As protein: CASSLRTGGNTIYF.

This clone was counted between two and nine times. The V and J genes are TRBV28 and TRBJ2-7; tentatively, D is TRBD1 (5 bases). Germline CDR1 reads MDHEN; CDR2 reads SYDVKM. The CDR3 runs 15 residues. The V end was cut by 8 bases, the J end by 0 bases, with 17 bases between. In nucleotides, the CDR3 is TGTGCCAGCCGCTCGACAGACTCGAGCTCCTACGAGCAGTACTTC. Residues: CASRSTDSSSYEQYF. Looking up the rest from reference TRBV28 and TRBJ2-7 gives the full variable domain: DVKVTQSSRYLVKRTGEKVFLECVQDMDHENMFWYRQDPGLGLRLIYFSYDVKMKEKGDIPEGYSVSREKKERFSLILESASTNQTSMYLCASRSTDSSSYEQYFGPGTRLTVT.

CDR3 DNA: TGTGCCAGCAGACAGGGTGAGACCCAGTACTTC. Protein product: CASRQGETQYF. This chain joins TRBV2 and TRBJ2-5, with D maybe TRBD1 (6 bases). CDR3 length: 11 amino acids. V was shortened by 6 bases and J by 5 bases, with 7 bases between the two germline ends. Germline assignment: CDR1 SNHLY and CDR2 FYNNEI. The variable domain in full, completed from reference TRBV2 and TRBJ2-5, reads EPEVTQTPSHQVTQMGQEVILRCVPISNHLYFYWYRQILGQKVEFLVSFYNNEISEKSEIFDDQFSVERPDGSNFTLKIRSTKLEDSAMYFCASRQGETQYFGPGTRLLVL.

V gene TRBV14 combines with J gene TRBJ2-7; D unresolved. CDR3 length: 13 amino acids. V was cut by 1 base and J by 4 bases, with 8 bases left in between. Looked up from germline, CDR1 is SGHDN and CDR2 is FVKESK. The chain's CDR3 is CASSQVPGYEQYF. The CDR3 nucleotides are TGTGCCAGCAGCCAAGTCCCGGGTTACGAGCAGTACTTC.

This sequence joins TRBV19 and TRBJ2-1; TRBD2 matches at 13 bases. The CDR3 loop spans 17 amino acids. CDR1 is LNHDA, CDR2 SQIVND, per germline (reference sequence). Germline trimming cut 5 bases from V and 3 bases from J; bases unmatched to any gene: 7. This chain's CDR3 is CASSGLAGAYGYNEQFF. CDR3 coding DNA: TGTGCCAGTAGTGGACTAGCGGGAGCTTACGGCTACAATGAGCAGTTCTTC.

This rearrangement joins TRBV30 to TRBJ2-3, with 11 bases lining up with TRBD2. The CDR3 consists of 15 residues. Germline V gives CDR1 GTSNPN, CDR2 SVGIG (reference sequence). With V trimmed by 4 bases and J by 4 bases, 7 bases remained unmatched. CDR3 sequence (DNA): TGTGCCTGGAATAAACTAGCGGGAGCTTCAGATACGCAGTATTTT. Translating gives CAWNKLAGASDTQYF.

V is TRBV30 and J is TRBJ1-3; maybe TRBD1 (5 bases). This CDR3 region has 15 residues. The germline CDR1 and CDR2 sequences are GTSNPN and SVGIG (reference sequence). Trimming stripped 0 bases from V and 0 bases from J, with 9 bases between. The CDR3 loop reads CAWSVGGSSGNTIYF. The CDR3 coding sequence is TGTGCCTGGAGTGTCGGGGGAAGCTCTGGAAACACCATATATTTT.

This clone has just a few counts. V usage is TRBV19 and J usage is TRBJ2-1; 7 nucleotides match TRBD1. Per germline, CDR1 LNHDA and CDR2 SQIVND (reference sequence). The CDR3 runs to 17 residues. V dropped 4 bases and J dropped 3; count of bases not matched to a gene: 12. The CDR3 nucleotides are TGTGCCAGTAGTACCCCCCCGACAGGGATTGTCTACAATGAGCAGTTCTTC. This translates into CASSTPPTGIVYNEQFF.

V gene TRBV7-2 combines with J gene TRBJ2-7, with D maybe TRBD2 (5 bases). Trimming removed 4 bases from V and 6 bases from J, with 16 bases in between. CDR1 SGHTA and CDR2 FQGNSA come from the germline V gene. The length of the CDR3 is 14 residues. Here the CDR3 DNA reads TGTGCCAGCAGCTCGTCGTGGCTCCGGGGCGAGCAGTACTTC. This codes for CASSSSWLRGEQYF.

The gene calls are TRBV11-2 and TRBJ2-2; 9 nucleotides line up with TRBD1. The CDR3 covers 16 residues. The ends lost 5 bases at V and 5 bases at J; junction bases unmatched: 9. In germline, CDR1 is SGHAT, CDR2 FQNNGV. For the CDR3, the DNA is TGTGCCAGCAGCCTGAGGACGGACAGGGGAACCGGGGAGCTGTTTTTT. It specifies CASSLRTDRGTGELFF.

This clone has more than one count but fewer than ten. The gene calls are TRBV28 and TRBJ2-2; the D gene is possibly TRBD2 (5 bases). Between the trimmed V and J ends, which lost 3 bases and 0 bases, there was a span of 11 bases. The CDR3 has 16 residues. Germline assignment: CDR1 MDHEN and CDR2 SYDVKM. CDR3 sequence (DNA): TGTGCCAGCAGTTTTTTCGAGGGAGCGAACACCGGGGAGCTGTTTTTT. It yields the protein CASSFFEGANTGELFF.

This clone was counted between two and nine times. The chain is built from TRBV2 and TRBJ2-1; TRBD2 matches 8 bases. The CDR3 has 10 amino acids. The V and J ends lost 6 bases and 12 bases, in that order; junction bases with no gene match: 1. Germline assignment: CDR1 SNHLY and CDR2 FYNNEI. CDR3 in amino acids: CASSLAGQFF. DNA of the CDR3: TGTGCCAGCAGCCTAGCGGGGCAGTTCTTC.